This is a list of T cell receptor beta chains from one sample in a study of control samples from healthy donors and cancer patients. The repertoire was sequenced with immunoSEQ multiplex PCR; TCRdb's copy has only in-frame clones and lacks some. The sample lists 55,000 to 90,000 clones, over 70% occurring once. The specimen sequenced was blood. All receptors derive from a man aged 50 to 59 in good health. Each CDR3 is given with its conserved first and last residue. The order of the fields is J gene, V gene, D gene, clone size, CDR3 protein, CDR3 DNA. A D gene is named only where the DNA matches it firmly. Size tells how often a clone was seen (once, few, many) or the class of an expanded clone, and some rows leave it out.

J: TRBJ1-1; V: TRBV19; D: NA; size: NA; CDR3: CASLDANTEAFF; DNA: TGTGCCAGTCTTGACGCGAACACTGAAGCTTTCTTT
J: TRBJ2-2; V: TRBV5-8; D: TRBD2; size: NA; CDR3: CASSLAGGNTGELFF; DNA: TGTGCCAGCAGCTTAGCGGGAGGGAACACCGGGGAGCTGTTTTTT
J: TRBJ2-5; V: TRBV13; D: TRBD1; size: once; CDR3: CASSPPGTGQETQYF; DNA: TGTGCCAGCAGCCCGCCCGGGACAGGGCAAGAGACCCAGTACTTC
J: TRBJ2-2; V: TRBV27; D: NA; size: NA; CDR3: CASRTDKQNTGELFF; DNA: TGTGCCAGCAGGACAGACAAGCAGAACACCGGGGAGCTGTTTTTT
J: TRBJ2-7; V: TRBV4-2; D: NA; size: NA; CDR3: CASSQEGTEVTYEQYF; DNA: TGTGCCAGCAGCCAAGAAGGGACTGAGGTCACCTACGAGCAGTACTTC
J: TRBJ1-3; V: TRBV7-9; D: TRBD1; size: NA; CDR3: CASSWGQHSGNTIYF; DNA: TGTGCCAGCAGCTGGGGACAGCACTCTGGAAACACCATATATTTT
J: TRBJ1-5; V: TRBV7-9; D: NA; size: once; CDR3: CASSLVQGDQPQHF; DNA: TGTGCCAGCAGCTTAGTACAGGGTGATCAGCCCCAGCATTTT
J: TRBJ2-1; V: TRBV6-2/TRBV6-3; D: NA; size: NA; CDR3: CASSLEGAGYNEQFF; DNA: TGTGCCAGCAGTTTGGAGGGGGCCGGGTACAATGAGCAGTTCTTC
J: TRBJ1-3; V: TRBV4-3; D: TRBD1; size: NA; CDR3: CASSRTGGRDTIYF; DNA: TGCGCCAGCAGTCGTACAGGGGGCCGGGACACCATATATTTT
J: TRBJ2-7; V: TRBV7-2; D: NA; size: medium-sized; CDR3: CASSFSSRIYEQYF; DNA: TGTGCCAGCAGCTTCAGCTCCCGTATCTACGAGCAGTACTTC
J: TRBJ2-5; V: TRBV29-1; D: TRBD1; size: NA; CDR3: CSVASGQGATQYF; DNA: TGCAGCGTCGCCTCGGGACAGGGGGCGACCCAGTACTTC
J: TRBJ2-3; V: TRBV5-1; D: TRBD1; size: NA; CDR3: CASSLALGQGADTQYF; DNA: TGCGCCAGCAGCTTGGCCCTGGGACAGGGGGCAGATACGCAGTATTTT
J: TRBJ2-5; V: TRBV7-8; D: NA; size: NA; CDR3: CASSLGSVYGRETQYF; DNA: TGTGCCAGCAGCTTAGGCTCCGTCTATGGGAGGGAGACCCAGTACTTC
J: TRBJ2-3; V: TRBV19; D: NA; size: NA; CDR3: CASSPRTTHRDTQYF; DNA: TGTGCCAGTAGTCCCCGGACTACCCATCGAGATACGCAGTATTTT
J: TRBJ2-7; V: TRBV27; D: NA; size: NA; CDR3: CASGYYSSYEQYF; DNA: TGTGCCAGCGGATACTACAGCTCCTACGAGCAGTACTTC
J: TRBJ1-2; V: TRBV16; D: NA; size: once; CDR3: CASEPIIGPRGYTF; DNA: TGTGCCAGCGAGCCTATTATCGGGCCTCGGGGCTACACCTTC
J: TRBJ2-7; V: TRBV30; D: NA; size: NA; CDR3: CAWRSSYEQYF; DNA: TGTGCCTGGAGGTCCTCCTACGAGCAGTACTTC
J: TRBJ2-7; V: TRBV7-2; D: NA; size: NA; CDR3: CASSRDGLRYEQYF; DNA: TGTGCCAGCAGCCGCGACGGGCTGAGGTACGAGCAGTACTTC
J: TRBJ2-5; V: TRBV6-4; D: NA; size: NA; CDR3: CASSEGQGGQETQYF; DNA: TGTGCCAGCAGTGAAGGGCAGGGTGGCCAAGAGACCCAGTACTTC
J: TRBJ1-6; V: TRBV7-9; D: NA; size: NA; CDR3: CASSPESGYSPLHF; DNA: TGTGCCAGCAGCCCCGAGAGCGGGTACTCACCCCTCCACTTT
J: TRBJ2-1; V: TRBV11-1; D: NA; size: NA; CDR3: CASSQRAGPRDEQFF; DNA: TGTGCCAGCAGCCAGCGGGCAGGACCCAGGGATGAGCAGTTCTTC
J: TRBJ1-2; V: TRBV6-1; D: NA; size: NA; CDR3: CASSERRNYGYTF; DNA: TGTGCCAGCAGTGAGAGGAGAAACTATGGCTACACCTTC
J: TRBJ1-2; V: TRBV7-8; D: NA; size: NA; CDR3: CASSLRDYGYTF; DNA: TGTGCCAGCAGCCTGCGTGACTATGGCTACACCTTC
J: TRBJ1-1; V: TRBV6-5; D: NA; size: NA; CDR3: CASSYYTSSEAFF; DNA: TGTGCCAGCAGTTACTATACCAGCTCTGAAGCTTTCTTT
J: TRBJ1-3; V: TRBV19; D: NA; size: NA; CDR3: CASSIDRRYTIYF; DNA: TGTGCCAGTAGTATAGATAGGCGTTACACCATATATTTT
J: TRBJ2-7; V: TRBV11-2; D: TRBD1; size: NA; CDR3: CASSSDRLSYEQYF; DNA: TGTGCCAGCAGTTCGGACAGGCTTTCCTACGAGCAGTACTTC
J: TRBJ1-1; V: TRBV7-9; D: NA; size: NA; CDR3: CASSFGQNVAEAFF; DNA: TGTGCCAGCAGCTTCGGACAGAATGTGGCTGAAGCTTTCTTT
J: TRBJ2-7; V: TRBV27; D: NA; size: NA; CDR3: CASSPAGTTYEQYF; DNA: TGTGCCAGCAGTCCGGCCGGGACAACGTACGAGCAGTACTTC
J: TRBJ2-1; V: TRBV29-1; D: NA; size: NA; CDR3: CSVDFSWLYNEQFF; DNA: TGCAGCGTTGATTTCAGTTGGCTCTACAATGAGCAGTTCTTC
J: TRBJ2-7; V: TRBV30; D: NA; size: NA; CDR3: CAWSQGPYEQYF; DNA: TGTGCCTGGAGCCAGGGGCCCTACGAGCAGTACTTC
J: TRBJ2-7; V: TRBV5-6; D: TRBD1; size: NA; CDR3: CASTSPGTGTYEQYF; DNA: TGTGCCAGCACCTCTCCCGGGACAGGGACCTACGAGCAGTACTTC
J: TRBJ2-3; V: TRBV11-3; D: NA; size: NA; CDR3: CASSPAADTQYF; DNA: TGTGCCAGCAGCCCCGCGGCAGATACGCAGTATTTT
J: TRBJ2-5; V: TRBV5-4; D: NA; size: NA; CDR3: CASSQGGLVKVTQYF; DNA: TGTGCCAGCAGTCAAGGTGGGCTGGTGAAAGTGACCCAGTACTTC
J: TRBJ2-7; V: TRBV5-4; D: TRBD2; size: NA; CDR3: CASSLAPLAELYEQYF; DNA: TGTGCCAGCAGCTTGGCTCCACTAGCGGAACTATACGAGCAGTACTTC
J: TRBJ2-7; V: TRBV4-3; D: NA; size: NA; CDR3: CASSQDTGSYEQYF; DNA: TGCGCCAGCAGCCAAGATACGGGATCCTACGAGCAGTACTTC
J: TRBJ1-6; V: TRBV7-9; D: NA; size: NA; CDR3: CASSLDSPLHF; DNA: TGTGCCAGCAGCCTTGATTCACCCCTCCACTTT
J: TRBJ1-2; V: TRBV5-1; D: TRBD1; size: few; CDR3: CASSSLPGQTNGYTF; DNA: TGCGCCAGCAGCTCCTTGCCGGGACAGACGAATGGCTACACCTTC
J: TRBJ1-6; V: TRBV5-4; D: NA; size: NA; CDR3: CASSFGGVGSNSPLHF; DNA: TGTGCCAGCAGCTTTGGAGGGGTTGGAAGTAATTCACCCCTCCACTTT
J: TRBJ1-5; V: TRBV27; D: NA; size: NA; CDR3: CASSLLLGPNQPQHF; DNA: TGTGCCAGCAGTTTACTATTGGGTCCCAATCAGCCCCAGCATTTT
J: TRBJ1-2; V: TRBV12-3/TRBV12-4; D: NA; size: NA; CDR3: CASKIGGRLGYTF; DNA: TGTGCCAGCAAAATCGGCGGCCGACTTGGCTACACCTTC
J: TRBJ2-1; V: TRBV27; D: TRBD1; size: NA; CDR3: CASSPRTGGNEQFF; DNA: TGTGCCAGCAGTCCCCGGACAGGGGGGAATGAGCAGTTCTTC
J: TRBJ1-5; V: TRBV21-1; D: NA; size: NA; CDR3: CASSKLFRFSDNQPQHF; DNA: TGTGCCAGCAGCAAACTTTTTAGGTTTAGCGACAATCAGCCCCAGCATTTT
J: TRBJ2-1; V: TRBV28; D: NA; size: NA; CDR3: CASTMGSFNEQFF; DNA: TGTGCCAGCACCATGGGATCATTTAATGAGCAGTTCTTC
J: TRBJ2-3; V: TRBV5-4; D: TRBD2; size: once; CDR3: CAMAAGAGTDTQYF; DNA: TGTGCGATGGCAGCGGGGGCGGGCACAGATACGCAGTATTTT
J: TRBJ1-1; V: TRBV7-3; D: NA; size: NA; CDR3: CASSLDDSNTEAFF; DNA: TGTGCCAGCAGCCTAGACGACAGCAACACTGAAGCTTTCTTT
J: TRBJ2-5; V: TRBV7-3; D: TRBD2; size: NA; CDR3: CASSLAGGQETQYF; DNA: TGTGCCAGCAGCTTAGCGGGGGGGCAAGAGACCCAGTACTTC
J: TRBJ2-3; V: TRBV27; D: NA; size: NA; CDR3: CASSPHASGVGTDTQYF; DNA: TGTGCCAGCAGTCCCCACGCCTCGGGAGTTGGAACAGATACGCAGTATTTT
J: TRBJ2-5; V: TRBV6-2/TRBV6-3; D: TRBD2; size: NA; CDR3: CASSYPVLAGTSDTQYF; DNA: TGTGCCAGCAGTTACCCCGTACTAGCGGGGACGTCTGACACCCAGTACTTC
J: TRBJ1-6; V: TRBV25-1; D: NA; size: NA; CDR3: CASSELDRGSYNSPLHF; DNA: TGTGCCAGCAGTGAATTAGACCGAGGCTCCTATAATTCACCCCTCCACTTT
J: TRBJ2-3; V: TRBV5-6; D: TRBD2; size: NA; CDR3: CASSLTAGGPRTDTQYF; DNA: TGTGCCAGCAGCTTGACGGCGGGAGGGCCCCGCACAGATACGCAGTATTTT
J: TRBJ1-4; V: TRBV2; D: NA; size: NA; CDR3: CASSEGIPNEKLFF; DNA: TGTGCCAGCAGTGAAGGGATCCCTAATGAAAAACTGTTTTTT
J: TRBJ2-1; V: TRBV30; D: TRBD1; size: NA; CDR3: CATGTGPYNEQFF; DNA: TGTGCCACCGGGACAGGGCCCTACAATGAGCAGTTCTTC
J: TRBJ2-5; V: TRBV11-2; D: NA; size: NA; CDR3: CASSLIRETQYF; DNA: TGTGCCAGCAGCTTAATCCGGGAGACCCAGTACTTC
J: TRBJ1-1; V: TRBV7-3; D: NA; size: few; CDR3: CASSLGAGNTEAFF; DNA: TGTGCCAGCAGCTTAGGGGCAGGGAACACTGAAGCTTTCTTT
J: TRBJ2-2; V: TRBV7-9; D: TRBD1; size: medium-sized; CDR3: CASSFRQGVTTGELFF; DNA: TGTGCCAGCAGCTTTCGGCAGGGGGTCACCACCGGGGAGCTGTTTTTT